These 11 T cell receptor beta chains share one sample of origin, sequenced in a study of monozygotic twins with inflammatory bowel disease. With the 5' RACE reads reprocessed, TCRdb shows one record per CDR3 protein and no DNA. The sample includes more than 110,000 distinct CDR3 sequences. Sequencing was carried out using blood. Receptors were obtained from a human donor with ulcerative colitis or Crohn's disease, or a healthy co-twin of an affected twin (not recorded which).

This CDR3 reads CASSQAVPAYNEQFF. V usage is TRBV3-1 and J usage is TRBJ2-1; the D call from TCRdb, TRBD1, cannot be confirmed without DNA. The CDR3 has 15 amino acids. Germline loops: CDR1 LGHDT, CDR2 YNNKEL (reference sequence).

J is TRBJ1-1 and V is TRBV28; TCRdb's D call of TRBD1 is untestable without DNA. Germline values: CDR1 MDHEN, CDR2 SYDVKM. This CDR3 has 14 amino acids. The CDR3 protein is CASSPSGSGTEAFF. The full variable domain, in which reference TRBV28 and TRBJ1-1 provide the parts outside the CDR3, is DVKVTQSSRYLVKRTGEKVFLECVQDMDHENMFWYRQDPGLGLRLIYFSYDVKMKEKGDIPEGYSVSREKKERFSLILESASTNQTSMYLCASSPSGSGTEAFFGQGTRLTVV.

The chain has TRBV28 and TRBJ2-1; TCRdb's assignment of TRBD1 cannot be checked, as there is no DNA. The CDR3 extends over 14 amino acids. The V gene's germline CDR1 is MDHEN and CDR2 SYDVKM. CDR3 residues: CASSETGGGNEQYF.

The chain links TRBV6-5 to TRBJ1-1; the D call of TRBD1 rests on TCRdb alone, since no DNA is present to check it. The CDR3 totals 13 residues. Looked up from germline, CDR1 is MNHEY and CDR2 is SVGAGI. The CDR3: CASTLGVFTEVFF.

The chain has TRBV5-1 and TRBJ1-1. The CDR3 extends over 13 amino acids. CDR1 and CDR2 (germline): SGHRS, YFSETQ. The CDR3 reads CASSADGNTEAFF.

The V call is TRBV7-6, the J call TRBJ1-5; the D call from TCRdb, TRBD1, cannot be confirmed without DNA. The germline CDR1 and CDR2 sequences are SGHVS and FNYEAQ. The CDR3 is made up of 11 amino acids. The CDR3 loop reads CASSSGGPQHF.

The chain employs TRBV7-6 and TRBJ2-1; TCRdb outputs TRBD2, but without DNA this stays unchecked. The CDR3 covers 13 residues. Germline lookup yields CDR1 SGHVS and CDR2 FNYEAQ. This chain's CDR3 is CASSWAVHNEQFF.

The CDR3: CASSSRPGGTGAGNEQFF. This chain connects TRBV7-3 to TRBJ2-1; TCRdb calls TRBD1, which cannot be checked without DNA. CDR1 SGHTA and CDR2 FQGTGA come from the germline V gene. The CDR3 has 18 amino acids.

The chain uses TRBV15 and TRBJ2-3; TCRdb designates TRBD2, a call that cannot be tested without DNA. This CDR3 has 16 amino acids. Germline CDR1 is LNHNV and CDR2 is YYDKDF (reference sequence). The chain's CDR3 is CATSRAQTSPPDTQYF. The complete variable domain, with remaining parts taken from reference TRBV15 and TRBJ2-3, reads DAMVIQNPRYQVTQFGKPVTLSCSQTLNHNVMYWYQQKSSQAPKLLFHYYDKDFNNEADTPDNFQSRRPNTSFCFLDIRSPGLGDTAMYLCATSRAQTSPPDTQYFGPGTRLTVL.

The CDR3 here is CASSRQAFYGYTF. The chain carries TRBV19 and TRBJ1-2; TCRdb designates TRBD1, a call that cannot be tested without DNA. The CDR3 totals 13 residues. CDR1 is LNHDA, CDR2 SQIVND, per germline (reference sequence). The whole variable domain, remainder taken from reference TRBV19 and TRBJ1-2, is DGGITQSPKYLFRKEGQNVTLSCEQNLNHDAMYWYRQDPGQGLRLIYYSQIVNDFQKGDIAEGYSVSREKKESFPLTVTSAQKNPTAFYLCASSRQAFYGYTFGSGTRLTVV.

The CDR3 is CSATFASGRAPDTQYF. The chain combines TRBV20-1 with TRBJ2-3; the TRBD2 assignment by TCRdb is unverifiable without DNA. CDR3 length: 16 amino acids. CDR1 DFQATT and CDR2 SNEGSKA come from the germline V gene (reference sequence).